A single sample is the source of the 29 T cell receptor beta chains below, sequenced in a study of CD8 T cells in Susac syndrome. RNA in amounts of roughly 0.5 to 1 ug was reverse transcribed with random hexamers. Via MiXCR, TCRdb re-called the immunoSEQ multiplex PCR reads, giving one row per CDR3 protein. This repertoire shows 150,000 to 200,000 distinct CDR3 sequences, around 94% found once; its top ten account for roughly 0.13%. The specimen sequenced was CD4+ T cells from PBMCs. Receptors originate from a human donor in good health.

The genes are TRBV4-2 and TRBJ2-5, with D perhaps given as TRBD1 or TRBD2 (5 bases each). Germline assignment: CDR1 LGHNA and CDR2 YNFKEQ. V lost 0 bases and J lost 9, with 17 bases in between. The CDR3 totals 15 residues. The CDR3 reads CASSQDRLRMGAQYF. The CDR3 DNA follows: TGTGCCAGCAGCCAAGATCGTCTAAGAATGGGGGCCCAGTACTTC.

The chain uses TRBV10-3 and TRBJ2-5; D is ambiguous. The CDR3 runs 11 residues. Germline CDR1 is ENHRY and CDR2 is SYGVKD. V shed 3 bases and J shed 4 bases, with 3 bases lying between them. The CDR3 sequence is CAISDLETQYF. CDR3 coding DNA: TGTGCCATCAGTGACTTAGAGACCCAGTACTTC.

This clonotype was recorded only once. This chain joins TRBV12-5 and TRBJ2-1; 14 nucleotides line up with TRBD2. This CDR3 spans 17 amino acids. Losses at the gene ends were 2 bases for V and 7 bases for J; bases not matched to a gene: 7. Germline CDR1 and CDR2: LGHNT and FRNRAP. This chain's CDR3 is CASGLPPRLAGGNEQFF. CDR3 DNA: TGTGCTAGTGGTTTGCCCCCTCGACTAGCGGGGGGGAATGAGCAGTTCTTC.

The chain carries TRBV13 and TRBJ1-6; maybe TRBD1 (5 bases). Germline CDR1 and CDR2: PRHDT and FYEKMQ (reference sequence). CDR3 length equals 15 residues. Trimming pared 0 bases from V and 8 bases from J, leaving 11 bases between. The CDR3 DNA is TGTGCCAGCAGCTTAGGCCGGGGGAGAGATTCACCCCTCCACTTT. This codes for CASSLGRGRDSPLHF.

A single count supports this clonotype. This chain connects TRBV4-2 to TRBJ2-7, with unresolved D. The V and J ends lost 0 bases and 2 bases respectively, with 5 bases between them. Germline V gene sequence: CDR1 LGHNA, CDR2 YNFKEQ. CDR3 length equals 13 residues. CDR3 nucleotides: TGTGCCAGCAGCCAAGATGCAGCCTACGAGCAGTACTTC. As protein: CASSQDAAYEQYF.

V is TRBV30 and J is TRBJ1-2; perhaps TRBD1 as D (5 bases). In germline, CDR1 is GTSNPN, CDR2 SVGIG (reference sequence). This CDR3 is built from 13 residues. V lost 4 bases to trimming and J lost 4 bases, with 13 bases between them. CDR3 residues: CAWNRGEFYGYTF. CDR3 sequence (DNA): TGTGCCTGGAACCGGGGCGAATTCTATGGCTACACCTTC. Complete variable domain (other parts from reference TRBV30 and TRBJ1-2): SQTIHQWPATLVQPVGSPLSLECTVEGTSNPNLYWYRQAAGRGLQLLFYSVGIGQISSEVPQNLSASRPQDRQFILSSKKLLLSDSGFYLCAWNRGEFYGYTFGSGTRLTVV.

The chain carries TRBV21-1 and TRBJ1-5. TRBV21-1 is termed a pseudogene. The CDR3 is 9 residues long. Here the CDR3 reads CARNQPQHF. In nucleotides, the CDR3 is TGTGCCAGGAATCAGCCCCAGCATTTT.

The chain carries TRBV10-3 and TRBJ1-2; perhaps TRBD1 as D (6 bases). Germline assignment: CDR1 ENHRY and CDR2 SYGVKD. This CDR3 comprises 14 residues. The V and J ends lost 10 bases and 5 bases respectively, with 20 bases between them. CDR3 residues: CASLRTGAGYGYTF. The CDR3 region has the DNA TGTGCCAGCCTACGTACGGGGGCGGGGTATGGCTACACCTTC.

The chain joins TRBV28 to TRBJ2-5; tentatively, D is TRBD2 (5 bases). Trimming cost V 7 bases and J 7 bases, with 16 bases left between them. The germline CDR1 and CDR2 sequences are MDHEN and SYDVKM. This CDR3 is 13 amino acids long. The chain's CDR3 is CASTSQQAGTQYF. CDR3 sequence (DNA): TGTGCCAGCACCTCTCAGCAGGCGGGGACCCAGTACTTC.

Only one count was recorded for this clonotype. V is TRBV5-1 and J is TRBJ2-7; tentative D call: TRBD2 (5 bases). CDR3 length equals 14 residues. In germline, CDR1 is SGHRS, CDR2 YFSETQ. V lost 0 bases and J 5 bases, leaving 12 bases between the germline ends. The CDR3 is CASSLDPGADEQYF. The CDR3 nucleotides read TGCGCCAGCAGCTTGGACCCAGGAGCGGACGAGCAGTACTTC.

The rearrangement joins TRBV7-2 to TRBJ1-5, with unresolved D. CDR1 and CDR2 from the germline V gene are SGHTA and FQGNSA. CDR3 length: 13 amino acids. The V and J ends lost 1 base and 5 bases respectively, with 6 bases between them. The CDR3 sequence: CASSLGWDQPQHF. CDR3 in DNA: TGTGCCAGCAGCTTAGGTTGGGATCAGCCCCAGCATTTT. Supplemented by reference TRBV7-2 and TRBJ1-5, the full variable domain reads GAGVSQSPSNKVTEKGKDVELRCDPISGHTALYWYRQSLGQGLEFLIYFQGNSAPDKSGLPSDRFSAERTGGSVSTLTIQRTQQEDSAVYLCASSLGWDQPQHFGDGTRLSIL.

This chain uses TRBV2 with TRBJ1-6; D is unclear. The CDR3 has 14 amino acids. The germline gives CDR1 SNHLY, CDR2 FYNNEI. V was clipped by 7 bases and J by 7 bases, with 14 bases between them. The CDR3 region has the DNA TGTGCCAGCACCCCAGATGGGAGAAATTCACCCCTCCACTTT. This translates into CASTPDGRNSPLHF.

This chain uses TRBV29-1 with TRBJ2-1; 11 bases are a match to TRBD2. The germline V gene has CDR1 SQVTM and CDR2 ANQGSEA. This CDR3 is 15 amino acids long. V lost 4 bases and J lost 5; bases outside the gene matches: 7. The CDR3 is CSVGTSGGSNNEQFF. The CDR3 nucleotides are TGCAGCGTTGGTACTAGCGGGGGTTCCAACAATGAGCAGTTCTTC.

V usage is TRBV4-1 and J usage is TRBJ1-1; a weak D match, TRBD1 (5 bases). V gave up 1 base and J gave up 10 bases, with 13 bases separating them. Germline V CDR1 and CDR2: MGHRA, YSYEKL. CDR3 length: 13 residues. In nucleotides, the CDR3 is TGCGCCAGCAGCCAAGTGGAGGGGCGGGGAGCTTTCTTT. As protein: CASSQVEGRGAFF.

The V call is TRBV4-3, the J call TRBJ2-3, with D perhaps TRBD1 (5 bases). CDR3 length equals 14 residues. The germline CDR1 and CDR2 sequences are LGHNA and YSLEER. The V gene lost 3 bases and the J gene lost 3 bases, with 10 bases spanning the gap. CDR3 coding DNA: TGCGCCAGCAGCCACAGACAGCAGACAGATACGCAGTATTTT. This translates into CASSHRQQTDTQYF.

This rearrangement joins TRBV7-9 to TRBJ2-3, with TRBD2 as a possible D gene (6 bases). This CDR3 has 17 residues. Germline V gives CDR1 SEHNR, CDR2 FQNEAQ (reference sequence). Between the trimmed V and J ends, which lost 4 bases and 6 bases, there was a span of 23 bases. Here the CDR3 DNA reads TGTGCCAGCAGCTATACCCTGCGCGGGGCCGCTGGCGATACGCAGTATTTT. Its translation is CASSYTLRGAAGDTQYF.

The chain employs TRBV7-3 and TRBJ1-6; a possible D gene is TRBD1 (6 bases). Germline V gene data show CDR1 as SGHTA and CDR2 as FQGTGA. The CDR3 has 13 amino acids. The V gene lost 5 bases and the J gene lost 6 bases, with 8 bases spanning the gap. CDR3 loop: CASSQGLNSPLHF. The CDR3 nucleotides are TGTGCCAGCAGCCAGGGGCTTAATTCACCCCTCCACTTT.

The genes are TRBV18 and TRBJ2-3, with 7 bases fitting TRBD2. Germline V gene sequence: CDR1 KGHSH, CDR2 LQKENI. J lost 4 bases, V lost 0 bases, and 1 base had no gene match. The CDR3 sequence is 14 residues long. The CDR3 is CASSPPTSADTQYF. The CDR3 coding sequence is TGTGCCAGCTCACCACCTACTAGCGCAGATACGCAGTATTTT.

The chain uses TRBV11-2 and TRBJ2-3, with 7 bases matching TRBD1. V dropped 5 bases and J dropped 5; count of bases not matched to a gene: 1. CDR1 SGHAT and CDR2 FQNNGV come from the germline V gene. The CDR3 totals 12 residues. The CDR3 sequence is CASSRGLDTQYF. The CDR3 DNA sequence: TGTGCCAGCAGCAGGGGGCTAGATACGCAGTATTTT.

The J gene is TRBJ2-1, the V gene TRBV20-1; TRBD2 matches 8 bases. There are 14 residues in the CDR3. The V gene's germline CDR1 is DFQATT and CDR2 SNEGSKA (reference sequence). Unmatched junction bases numbered 7, after V lost 6 bases and J lost 3 bases. CDR3 residues: CSAMRGAGYNEQFF. The CDR3 DNA sequence: TGCAGTGCCATGCGGGGGGCCGGCTACAATGAGCAGTTCTTC.

The chain couples TRBV3-1 to TRBJ1-6; no definite D call. The V end lost 4 bases, the J end lost 6 bases, and 10 bases lay between the germline ends. The CDR3 has 14 amino acids. In germline, CDR1 is LGHDT, CDR2 YNNKEL (reference sequence). Here the CDR3 DNA reads TGTGCCAGCAGCCCCGGGAATCGTAATTCACCCCTCCACTTT. This codes for CASSPGNRNSPLHF.

The chain links TRBV20-1 to TRBJ2-2; 9 bases map to TRBD1. V shed 3 bases, J shed 6 bases, and the junction held 5 bases outside the gene matches. Germline V gene lookup returns CDR1 DFQATT and CDR2 SNEGSKA (reference sequence). This CDR3 contains 14 residues. In nucleotides, the CDR3 is TGCAGTGCTAGGGCACAGGGGGCCCCCGGGGAGCTGTTTTTT. Its translation is CSARAQGAPGELFF.

The CDR3 nucleotides read TGTGCCACCAGAGGACAGGGGAACCAGCCCCAGCATTTT. The encoded protein is CATRGQGNQPQHF. V usage is TRBV24-1 and J usage is TRBJ1-5; TRBD1 aligns across 9 bases. This CDR3 has 13 residues. With 7 bases clipped from V and 7 bases from J, the junction kept 4 bases outside the gene matches. CDR1 and CDR2 (germline): KGHDR, SFDVKD.

This clonotype was seen only a few times. The rearrangement uses TRBV18 and TRBJ2-3, with 7 positions matching TRBD2. The CDR3 contains 15 residues. CDR1 is KGHSH, CDR2 LQKENI, per germline. Trimming removed 3 bases from V and 0 bases from J; junction bases left unmatched: 3. CDR3 protein: CASSPRAGSTDTQYF. The CDR3 DNA follows: TGTGCCAGCTCACCCCGAGCGGGGAGCACAGATACGCAGTATTTT.

The V gene is TRBV3-1, the J gene TRBJ2-1, with D perhaps TRBD2 (6 bases). From germline, CDR1 is LGHDT and CDR2 YNNKEL (reference sequence). Trimming shortened V by 2 bases and J by 2 bases, and 19 bases separated the two germline ends. This CDR3 spans 18 amino acids. CDR3 coding DNA: TGTGCCAGCAGCCAACCCCAGGGACTGATCGGAGCCTACAATGAGCAGTTCTTC. This sequence encodes CASSQPQGLIGAYNEQFF.

In nucleotides, the CDR3 is TGTGCCTGGAGGTCACTAGACAATGAGCAGTTCTTC. Translation: CAWRSLDNEQFF. This chain uses TRBV30 with TRBJ2-1, with D maybe TRBD2 (5 bases). CDR3 size: 12 residues. From germline, CDR1 is GTSNPN and CDR2 SVGIG (reference sequence). V lost 3 bases and J lost 5, with 8 bases in between.

The V call is TRBV3-1, the J call TRBJ2-1; no clear D. The CDR3 sequence is 13 residues long. Trimming cost V 1 base and J 5 bases, with 6 bases left between them. The V gene's germline CDR1 is LGHDT and CDR2 YNNKEL (reference sequence). CDR3 DNA: TGTGCCAGCAGCCAAGCCCACAACAATGAGCAGTTCTTC. It encodes CASSQAHNNEQFF.

The chain combines TRBV4-3 with TRBJ1-2; D unclear. V gave up 0 bases and J gave up 5 bases, with 16 bases separating them. The CDR3 covers 16 residues. Germline assignment: CDR1 LGHNA and CDR2 YSLEER. CDR3 nucleotide sequence: TGCGCCAGCAGCCAAGATCGGGTCTTCTCGGGGTATGGCTACACCTTC. Amino acid sequence: CASSQDRVFSGYGYTF.

This clonotype occurred once. The genes are TRBV20-1 and TRBJ2-1; TRBD2 agrees at 10 bases. The CDR3 spans 16 residues. V lost 1 base and J lost 4; bases outside the gene matches: 7. Germline V gene data show CDR1 as DFQATT and CDR2 as SNEGSKA (reference sequence). The CDR3 protein is CSARGSSGGVYNEQFF. The CDR3 bases are TGCAGTGCTAGAGGGTCCAGCGGGGGGGTTTACAATGAGCAGTTCTTC.